This T cell receptor (beta chain) was captured by sequencing in a study of tumor and adjacent non-tumor tissue in lung cancer. Study details: The cohort had 12 adenocarcinoma, a couple of squamous cell and 1 small cell patients. On average, productive TCRbeta reads reached roughly 4.2 million per sample. General study findings and limits: Tumor repertoires had a smaller top 100 clone share than normal lung. TCR diversity was significantly greater in tumor than normal lung tissue.

No cell sorting was done before RNA was extracted from the tissue. Comment on this clonotype: The antigen is not known. The junction differs from germline at one of its ends, possibly a read error.

This CDR3 has 17 amino acids. The germline V gene encodes CDR1 MNHNY and CDR2 SVGAGI (reference sequence). A modified ARM-PCR protocol with three rounds of nested PCR amplified TCRbeta. In TCRdb, the multiplex PCR reads were re-called with MiXCR into one record per CDR3 protein. The sample records fewer than 120,000 distinct CDR3 sequences, about 87% being singletons. Sequencing was done on a sample of lung tumor tissue. This receptor was identified in a man aged 70 or older with non-small cell lung cancer. The chain uses TRBV6-6 and TRBJ2-3; D possibly corresponds to TRBD1 (5 bases). CDR3 amino acids: CTSSYDPDKGRTDTQYF. CDR3 bases: TGTACCAGCAGTTACGATCCAGATAAGGGGCGCACAGATACGCAGTATTTT.